These T cell receptor beta chains were read from a single sample in a study of Graves' ophthalmopathy and Graves' hyperthyroidism. TCRdb independently ran MiXCR on the multiplex PCR reads; one entry per CDR3 protein. This sample has fewer than 650,000 distinct CDR3 sequences, with about 20% found just once. Sequences were obtained from peripheral blood. The source is a woman between 18 and 29 years old with stable Graves' hyperthyroidism. Some clones in this sample may be carry-over from other donors' samples. Both conserved end residues are part of each CDR3. The D gene is left open where the match is weak. A row's size may be missing; if present it is once, few, many or a size class.

J gene: TRBJ2-5; clone size: many; V gene: TRBV12-3/TRBV12-4; D gene: -; CDR3 DNA: TGTGCCAGCAGTCCTGAAGGGGAACGGGAGACCCAGTACTTC; CDR3 protein: CASSPEGERETQYF
J gene: TRBJ2-7; clone size: many; V gene: TRBV10-3; D gene: -; CDR3 DNA: TGTGCCATCAGTGAGGGCAGAAACTACGAGCAGTACTTC; CDR3 protein: CAISEGRNYEQYF
J gene: TRBJ1-5; clone size: -; V gene: TRBV12-3/TRBV12-4; D gene: -; CDR3 DNA: TGTGCCAGCAGTTTCGGGTCAGGGCTAAATCAGCCCCAGCATTTT; CDR3 protein: CASSFGSGLNQPQHF
J gene: TRBJ1-5; clone size: many; V gene: TRBV6-1; D gene: -; CDR3 DNA: TGTGCCAGCAGTGAATGGCAGGGGAGCAATCAGCCCCAGCATTTT; CDR3 protein: CASSEWQGSNQPQHF
J gene: TRBJ2-7; clone size: many; V gene: TRBV10-3; D gene: TRBD2; CDR3 DNA: TGTGCCATCACCCCGACTAGCGGGGGGAACTACGAGCAGTACTTC; CDR3 protein: CAITPTSGGNYEQYF
J gene: TRBJ2-7; clone size: many; V gene: TRBV19; D gene: -; CDR3 DNA: TGTGCCAGTAGCCCTAACGACGAAACAGGGAAGCGGCAGTACTTC; CDR3 protein: CASSPNDETGKRQYF
J gene: TRBJ1-6; clone size: many; V gene: TRBV7-9; D gene: -; CDR3 DNA: TGTGCCAGCAGCCGGACAGAACTGAATTCACCCCTCCACTTT; CDR3 protein: CASSRTELNSPLHF
J gene: TRBJ1-5; clone size: many; V gene: TRBV7-8; D gene: -; CDR3 DNA: TGTGCCAGCAGCTTAGTCCGGATCAGCAATCAGCCCCAGCATTTT; CDR3 protein: CASSLVRISNQPQHF
J gene: TRBJ1-5; clone size: few; V gene: TRBV4-1; D gene: -; CDR3 DNA: TGCGCCAGCAGCCAAGTACTCGGGACACGGGGCAATCAGCCCCAGCATTTT; CDR3 protein: CASSQVLGTRGNQPQHF
J gene: TRBJ1-1; clone size: many; V gene: TRBV6-5; D gene: -; CDR3 DNA: TGTGCCAGCAGTTATTTAGGCTACACTGAAGCTTTCTTT; CDR3 protein: CASSYLGYTEAFF
J gene: TRBJ2-5; clone size: many; V gene: TRBV2; D gene: TRBD2; CDR3 DNA: TGTGCCAGCAGTGAAGGGCTGGGGAGGGGAGAGACCCAGTACTTC; CDR3 protein: CASSEGLGRGETQYF
J gene: TRBJ1-2; clone size: many; V gene: TRBV28; D gene: -; CDR3 DNA: TGTGCCAGCAGTTTAGGGGGGGCGGGCGAAGGCTACACCTTC; CDR3 protein: CASSLGGAGEGYTF
J gene: TRBJ2-7; clone size: many; V gene: TRBV20-1; D gene: TRBD2; CDR3 DNA: TGCAGTGCTAGTAGGGATCGTGCTAGCGGGAGGGCCGGCGAGCAGTACTTC; CDR3 protein: CSASRDRASGRAGEQYF
J gene: TRBJ1-1; clone size: many; V gene: TRBV20-1; D gene: -; CDR3 DNA: TGCAGTGCTAATGGTGACATGAACACTGAAGCTTTCTTT; CDR3 protein: CSANGDMNTEAFF
J gene: TRBJ2-5; clone size: many; V gene: TRBV12-3/TRBV12-4; D gene: -; CDR3 DNA: TGTGCCAGCAGTTTAGCGGGGGTCTTTCAAGAGACCCAGTACTTC; CDR3 protein: CASSLAGVFQETQYF
J gene: TRBJ2-2; clone size: -; V gene: TRBV2; D gene: -; CDR3 DNA: TGTGCCAGCAGTGAGGGTCTCGGTGGGAGTACCGGGGAGCTGTTTTTT; CDR3 protein: CASSEGLGGSTGELFF
J gene: TRBJ2-5; clone size: few; V gene: TRBV7-2; D gene: -; CDR3 DNA: TGTGCCAGCAGCTTAACTGACACGGAAGAGACCCAGTACTTC; CDR3 protein: CASSLTDTEETQYF
J gene: TRBJ1-3; clone size: many; V gene: TRBV19; D gene: -; CDR3 DNA: TGTGCCAGTAGTATAGGAGTCGCAGGGCGGTCTGGAAACACCATATATTTT; CDR3 protein: CASSIGVAGRSGNTIYF
J gene: TRBJ1-1; clone size: many; V gene: TRBV6-1; D gene: TRBD1; CDR3 DNA: TGTGCCATACGACAGGGCGGGAACACTGAAGCTTTCTTT; CDR3 protein: CAIRQGGNTEAFF
J gene: TRBJ1-5; clone size: many; V gene: TRBV6-5; D gene: -; CDR3 DNA: TGTGCCAGCAGCCCTCGGGGGGACGGGCAGCCCCAGCATTTT; CDR3 protein: CASSPRGDGQPQHF
J gene: TRBJ1-5; clone size: -; V gene: TRBV12-3/TRBV12-4; D gene: TRBD1; CDR3 DNA: TGTGCCAGCAGCATAGACAGGGACGGCAATCAGCCCCAGCATTTT; CDR3 protein: CASSIDRDGNQPQHF
J gene: TRBJ1-1; clone size: many; V gene: TRBV27; D gene: -; CDR3 DNA: TGTGCCAGCAGTTTACGGACGACGTCGTTTGAAGCTTTCTTT; CDR3 protein: CASSLRTTSFEAFF
J gene: TRBJ2-2; clone size: many; V gene: TRBV7-3; D gene: -; CDR3 DNA: TGTGCCAGCAGCTTAGGGATCGGAGGGGAGCTGTTTTTT; CDR3 protein: CASSLGIGGELFF
J gene: TRBJ2-7; clone size: many; V gene: TRBV20-1; D gene: -; CDR3 DNA: TGCAGTGCTAGTGCGGAGGAGCAGTACTTC; CDR3 protein: CSASAEEQYF
J gene: TRBJ1-2; clone size: few; V gene: TRBV12-3/TRBV12-4; D gene: -; CDR3 DNA: TGTGCCAGCAGTTTCGGTAGGGGGGACTATGGCTACACCTTC; CDR3 protein: CASSFGRGDYGYTF
J gene: TRBJ1-1; clone size: many; V gene: TRBV12-3/TRBV12-4; D gene: TRBD1; CDR3 DNA: TGTGCCAGCAGCCCCGACAGGGGGAAAACTGAAGCTTTCTTT; CDR3 protein: CASSPDRGKTEAFF
J gene: TRBJ1-2; clone size: many; V gene: TRBV15; D gene: TRBD1; CDR3 DNA: TGTGCCACCAGCGGAACCGGGACAGGGGGCAACTATGGCTACACCTTC; CDR3 protein: CATSGTGTGGNYGYTF
J gene: TRBJ1-1; clone size: -; V gene: TRBV25-1; D gene: TRBD1; CDR3 DNA: TGTGCCAGCAGTGACGGACAGGCTGGAGCTTTCTTT; CDR3 protein: CASSDGQAGAFF
J gene: TRBJ2-4; clone size: -; V gene: TRBV6-1; D gene: TRBD2; CDR3 DNA: TGTGCCAGCACCGGGACTAGCGGGCTCCTAGCCAAAAACATTAAGTACTTC; CDR3 protein: CASTGTSGLLAKNIKYF
J gene: TRBJ2-5; clone size: many; V gene: TRBV7-2; D gene: -; CDR3 DNA: TGTGCCAGCACCAGTGCTGAGACCCAGTACTTC; CDR3 protein: CASTSAETQYF
J gene: TRBJ2-5; clone size: few; V gene: TRBV24-1; D gene: -; CDR3 DNA: TGTGCCACCAGTGATTCGTTCGGGACCCAGTACTTC; CDR3 protein: CATSDSFGTQYF